The sequence of this TCR beta chain was determined in a study of blood T cells in healthy people across ages. Findings of the study overall: It was not known whether donors were CMV positive (a possible confounder of expanded clonotype changes).

In the case of this clonotype: Its antigen remains unknown.

Per-sample yields of isolated PBMCs were at least 6.5 million. With each sample, at least 5 micrograms of total RNA were extracted. CDR1 and CDR2 from the germline V gene are MNHNY and SVGAGI (reference sequence). There are 13 residues in the CDR3. Trimming left V 1 base short and J 7 bases short, with 11 bases between. Then a second PCR, running roughly 7 to 11 cycles, was carried out with a sample-barcoded 5' primer and a J-beta primer mix. TCRdb used MiXCR to reprocess the 5' RACE reads, holding one entry per CDR3 protein. The data contain about 730,000 distinct CDR3 sequences, roughly 47% of them singletons.

The chain uses TRBV6-6 and TRBJ2-7, with D unresolved. The material sequenced was blood. This TCR derives from a woman between 55 and 75 years old in good health. DNA for the CDR3: TGTGCCAGCAGTTACTTAGTTGCCAGTGAGCAGTACTTC. This gives the protein CASSYLVASEQYF.